The table lists the clone carrying this T cell receptor (beta chain) with many counts. Its antigen is still unknown. The data originate from a study of shared clonotypes between healthy human individuals. General study findings and limits: Tissue TCR repertoires likely differ from these blood-only repertoires. A limitation of the genetic and exposure-history diversity represented arose from few donors.

Donors were healthy HIV-negative adults without recent acute infections or vaccinations. Germline CDR1 reads SEHNR; CDR2 reads FQNEAQ (reference sequence). The CDR3 is made up of 15 amino acids. V gave up 5 bases and J gave up 6 bases; unmatched junction bases: 9. It was across several immunoSEQ plates that each subset's genomic DNA was evenly split. Some clones are missing from TCRdb's copy, which holds only in-frame ones; the method was immunoSEQ multiplex PCR. The sample has 450,000 to 500,000 clones, 78% seen once; the top ten hold around 13%. Sequencing was carried out using PBMCs. This receptor was identified in a woman in her 40s in good health. Some clones in this sample may be carry-over from other donors' samples. This chain uses TRBV7-9 with TRBJ1-2; the match to TRBD1 covers 10 bases. The CDR3 region has the DNA TGTGCCAGCAGCCCGGGACAGGGGCGCCGCCATGGCTACACCTTC. Its translation: CASSPGQGRRHGYTF.